The 28 T cell receptor beta chains reported below all come from one sample, sequenced in a study of cytomegalovirus exposure and HLA in healthy donors. Primers included in the PCR were 60 Vbeta and 13 Jbeta primers. The method was immunoSEQ multiplex PCR; TCRdb's version includes in-frame clones alone and lacks a portion of them. This table holds over 150,000 clones, around 85% found once. What was sequenced was PBMCs. The receptor set was obtained from a male donor in good health and CMV-seronegative.

This sequence joins TRBV27 and TRBJ1-2; D unresolved. The CDR3 length is 16 residues. The V and J ends lost 6 bases and 4 bases respectively, with 21 bases between them. The germline V gene encodes CDR1 MNHEY and CDR2 SMNVEV (reference sequence). The CDR3 loop reads CASSSTVSRLPYGYTF. DNA of the CDR3: TGTGCCAGCAGCTCAACCGTAAGCAGGTTACCCTATGGCTACACCTTC.

The V call is TRBV27, the J call TRBJ1-1; tentative D call: TRBD1 (5 bases). This CDR3 has 13 amino acids. V lost 7 bases and J 4 bases, leaving 13 bases between the germline ends. CDR1 is MNHEY, CDR2 SMNVEV, per germline (reference sequence). The chain's CDR3 is CASTRLGGTEAFF. Written as DNA, the CDR3 is TGTGCCAGCACCAGGTTGGGGGGCACTGAAGCTTTCTTT.

This clone was seen only a few times. The chain couples TRBV29-1 to TRBJ2-7; 9 bases are shared with TRBD1. V gave up 3 bases and J gave up 1 base; unmatched junction bases: 4. Germline V lookup: CDR1 SQVTM, CDR2 ANQGSEA. The CDR3 totals 14 residues. The CDR3 sequence is CSVDGTGSSYEQYF. The CDR3 DNA reads TGCAGCGTTGATGGGACAGGGTCATCCTACGAGCAGTACTTC.

The table lists this clone with a few counts. This chain joins TRBV7-9 and TRBJ1-3; D remains unclear. The CDR3 loop spans 15 amino acids. CDR1 and CDR2 (germline): SEHNR, FQNEAQ (reference sequence). Trimming stripped 5 bases from V and 0 bases from J, with 11 bases between. CDR3 residues: CASSPEGSSGNTIYF. The CDR3 nucleotides read TGTGCCAGCAGCCCAGAGGGTTCCTCTGGAAACACCATATATTTT.

V usage is TRBV18 and J usage is TRBJ1-3; D remains ambiguous. Germline values: CDR1 KGHSH, CDR2 LQKENI. The CDR3 has 15 residues. V was trimmed by 3 bases and J by 0 bases, leaving 9 bases between them. The CDR3 spells CASSPGPSSGNTIYF. DNA of the CDR3: TGTGCCAGCTCACCGGGCCCGAGCTCTGGAAACACCATATATTTT.

The rearrangement uses TRBV19 and TRBJ1-1, with TRBD1 matching 7 bases. J lost 5 bases, V lost 4 bases, and 10 bases had no gene match. The germline V gene has CDR1 LNHDA and CDR2 SQIVND (reference sequence). This CDR3 region has 15 residues. CDR3 amino acids: CASSTHRGSKTEAFF. In nucleotides, the CDR3 is TGTGCCAGTAGTACCCACAGGGGATCTAAGACTGAAGCTTTCTTT.

This chain joins TRBV11-2 and TRBJ1-2; 9 bases align to TRBD1. CDR1 and CDR2 (germline): SGHAT, FQNNGV. V gave up 7 bases and J gave up 3 bases; unmatched junction bases: 3. CDR3 length: 13 residues. CDR3 sequence: CASTRTGDYGYTF. CDR3 DNA: TGTGCCAGCACCCGGACAGGGGACTATGGCTACACCTTC.

The chain joins TRBV6-6 to TRBJ2-5, with 8 bases lining up with TRBD1. The germline V gene encodes CDR1 MNHNY and CDR2 SVGAGI (reference sequence). The CDR3 runs to 14 residues. The ends lost 7 bases at V and 3 bases at J; junction bases unmatched: 7. CDR3 sequence: CASKPRGREETQYF. In DNA, the CDR3 is TGTGCCAGCAAGCCCAGGGGGCGCGAAGAGACCCAGTACTTC.

Worth noting for this clone: Additional DNA sequences in this sample encode the identical CDR3. V is TRBV6-5 and J is TRBJ2-7, with TRBD1 identical over 8 bases. CDR1 is MNHEY and CDR2 is SVGAGI in the germline V gene. The CDR3 length is 14 residues. V lost 2 bases, J lost 3 bases, and 3 bases stayed unmatched. The chain's CDR3 is CASSYSDRGYEQYF. The CDR3 DNA reads TGTGCCAGCAGTTACAGTGACAGGGGCTACGAGCAGTACTTC.

The chain links TRBV19 to TRBJ2-7, with TRBD1 matching 12 bases. V dropped 10 bases and J dropped 4; count of bases not matched to a gene: 5. CDR1 is LNHDA, CDR2 SQIVND, per germline (reference sequence). This CDR3 is 13 amino acids long. The CDR3, as DNA: TGTGCCACGGGGACAGGGGGCTTATACGAGCAGTACTTC. Residues: CATGTGGLYEQYF.

The J gene is TRBJ2-3, the V gene TRBV4-3; TRBD2 aligns across 8 bases. Germline V CDR1 and CDR2: LGHNA, YSLEER. V was clipped by 2 bases and J by 4 bases; unmatched bases: 11. This CDR3 is 17 amino acids long. The chain's CDR3 is CASSQRYGGASSDTQYF. In nucleotides, the CDR3 is TGCGCCAGCAGCCAACGATACGGGGGGGCCAGCTCAGATACGCAGTATTTT.

The chain uses TRBV7-9 and TRBJ1-3, with TRBD1 identical over 7 bases. Germline V gives CDR1 SEHNR, CDR2 FQNEAQ (reference sequence). Unmatched junction bases numbered 4, after V lost 5 bases and J lost 3 bases. The CDR3 extends over 14 amino acids. The CDR3 nucleotides are TGTGCCAGCAGCAAGACAGGGCTTGGAAACACCATATATTTT. It is translated as CASSKTGLGNTIYF.

This chain uses TRBV7-6 with TRBJ2-7; a possible D gene is TRBD1 (6 bases). V gave up 1 base and J gave up 5 bases, with 21 bases separating them. Germline-derived CDR1 and CDR2 are SGHVS and FNYEAQ. The CDR3 runs 17 residues. For the CDR3, the DNA is TGTGCCAGCAGCTTAGGGGTGTCAGCAGGGGTTAACGACGAGCAGTACTTC. As protein: CASSLGVSAGVNDEQYF.

This clone was observed once. This chain uses TRBV5-4 with TRBJ2-5; possibly TRBD2 for D (7 bases). Germline CDR1 SGHNT, CDR2 YYREEE (reference sequence). V lost 2 bases to trimming and J lost 4 bases, with 18 bases between them. This CDR3 is 16 amino acids long. CDR3 sequence: CASSFRAGAAGETQYF. CDR3 sequence (DNA): TGTGCCAGCAGCTTCCGTGCGGGGGCCGCGGGAGAGACCCAGTACTTC.

The rearrangement uses TRBV5-4 and TRBJ1-3; tentatively, D is TRBD1 (5 bases). Germline V CDR1 and CDR2: SGHNT, YYREEE (reference sequence). V lost 2 bases to trimming and J lost 2 bases, with 11 bases between them. The CDR3 runs 15 residues. The DNA for the CDR3 is TGTGCCAGCAGCTTCGACAGTCGGACTGGAAACACCATATATTTT. This gives the protein CASSFDSRTGNTIYF. Full variable domain (outside the CDR3, taken from reference TRBV5-4 and TRBJ1-3): ETGVTQSPTHLIKTRGQQVTLRCSSQSGHNTVSWYQQALGQGPQFIFQYYREEENGRGNFPPRFSGLQFPNYSSELNVNALELDDSALYLCASSFDSRTGNTIYFGEGSWLTVV.

The chain joins TRBV15 to TRBJ1-2; TRBD1 is a possible D gene (6 bases). The germline CDR1 and CDR2 sequences are LNHNV and YYDKDF (reference sequence). CDR3 length equals 15 residues. The V and J ends lost 0 bases and 4 bases respectively, with 12 bases between them. CDR3 sequence reads: CATSRDRGPSYGYTF. The CDR3 DNA sequence: TGTGCCACCAGCAGAGACAGGGGCCCTAGCTATGGCTACACCTTC.

The chain employs TRBV5-1 and TRBJ2-3; 11 nucleotides line up with TRBD1. The trim removed 4 bases at V and 3 bases at J, leaving 7 bases unmatched. Germline CDR1 reads SGHRS; CDR2 reads YFSETQ. This CDR3 is built from 16 residues. CDR3 DNA: TGCGCCAGCAGCGCGGACAGGGGGCGCGTGACAGATACGCAGTATTTT. Translation gives CASSADRGRVTDTQYF.

The J gene is TRBJ2-1, the V gene TRBV5-4; 9 bases are a match to TRBD2. The V gene's germline CDR1 is SGHNT and CDR2 YYREEE (reference sequence). J was trimmed by 2 bases and V by 5 bases; bases with no gene match: 5. This CDR3 comprises 15 residues. The CDR3 region is CASRVTSGAYNEQFF. The CDR3 DNA reads as TGTGCCAGCAGGGTGACTAGCGGAGCCTACAATGAGCAGTTCTTC.

This clone has more than one count but fewer than ten. The CDR3 region is CASSLAFSGIRTEAFF. DNA for the CDR3: TGTGCCAGCAGCTTAGCGTTTTCAGGAATCAGGACTGAAGCTTTCTTT. V and J are TRBV7-9 and TRBJ1-1; no firm D call. The V end lost 0 bases, the J end lost 5 bases, and 16 bases lay between the germline ends. Germline V gives CDR1 SEHNR, CDR2 FQNEAQ (reference sequence). This CDR3 spans 16 amino acids.

The chain recombines TRBV7-9 with TRBJ2-7, with 10 bases matching TRBD2. CDR1 SEHNR and CDR2 FQNEAQ come from the germline V gene (reference sequence). V was clipped by 2 bases and J by 4 bases; unmatched bases: 2. This CDR3 spans 14 amino acids. CDR3 protein: CASSLTSGTYEQYF. The CDR3 region has the DNA TGTGCCAGCAGCTTAACTAGCGGGACTTACGAGCAGTACTTC.

The chain links TRBV9 to TRBJ1-4; D may be TRBD1 (5 bases). The CDR3 runs 13 residues. The ends were cut back, 4 bases at V and 7 bases at J, with 11 bases in the middle. Germline CDR1 reads SGDLS; CDR2 reads YYNGEE. CDR3 DNA: TGTGCCAGCAGCCCCAGGGTGGGTGAAAAACTGTTTTTT. Translation gives CASSPRVGEKLFF.

This clone was counted once. The chain carries TRBV4-1 and TRBJ2-1, with D unresolved. The germline CDR1 and CDR2 sequences are MGHRA and YSYEKL. This CDR3 is 15 amino acids long. Trimming removed 3 bases from V and 9 bases from J, with 18 bases in between. The CDR3 nucleotides are TGCGCCAGCAGCCAGAGCTCAGACGGGTCGGGTGAGCAGTTCTTC. Translating gives CASSQSSDGSGEQFF.

This chain links TRBV7-9 with TRBJ2-6; weak D call: TRBD2 (6 bases). This CDR3 contains 17 residues. The V and J ends lost 5 bases and 0 bases respectively, with 14 bases between them. Germline V gene lookup returns CDR1 SEHNR and CDR2 FQNEAQ (reference sequence). The CDR3 sequence: CASSPRRVGSGANVLTF. The CDR3 nucleotides read TGTGCCAGCAGCCCCAGGAGGGTGGGCTCTGGGGCCAACGTCCTGACTTTC.

The rearrangement joins TRBV7-9 to TRBJ2-3; possibly TRBD2 for D (5 bases). This CDR3 has 16 amino acids. V lost 5 bases to trimming and J lost 1 base, with 16 bases between them. The germline CDR1 and CDR2 sequences are SEHNR and FQNEAQ (reference sequence). The CDR3 here is CASSRGLRDRTDTQYF. CDR3 DNA: TGTGCCAGCAGCCGAGGGCTCCGAGACCGCACAGATACGCAGTATTTT.

The chain recombines TRBV27 with TRBJ2-7, with 7 bases that match TRBD1. Germline CDR1 reads MNHEY; CDR2 reads SMNVEV (reference sequence). V was clipped by 6 bases and J by 5 bases; unmatched bases: 13. The CDR3 spans 15 residues. The DNA for the CDR3 is TGTGCCAGCAGAAGATTAGGGGACAGATCCCACGAGCAGTACTTC. It yields the protein CASRRLGDRSHEQYF.

V usage is TRBV7-6 and J usage is TRBJ2-1, with a tentative D call TRBD1 (5 bases). V was pared by 1 base and J by 10 bases, with 5 bases between. CDR3 length equals 11 residues. CDR1 SGHVS and CDR2 FNYEAQ come from the germline V gene. CDR3: CASSLDREQFF. DNA of the CDR3: TGTGCCAGCAGCTTAGACAGGGAGCAGTTCTTC.

The chain uses TRBV6-1 and TRBJ1-5, with 9 nucleotides matching TRBD1. Looked up from germline, CDR1 is MNHNS and CDR2 is SASEGT. The CDR3 extends over 15 amino acids. V dropped 4 bases and J dropped 1; count of bases not matched to a gene: 2. The CDR3 DNA sequence: TGTGCCAGCAGTGGGGGACAGGGCAGCAATCAGCCCCAGCATTTT. This translates into CASSGGQGSNQPQHF.

The genes are TRBV21-1 and TRBJ1-4; the table calls TRBD1, which could not be checked here. TRBV21-1 is a pseudogene segment. The CDR3 spans 15 residues. CDR3 DNA sequence: TGTGCCAGCAGCAAAGATCAGGGGTTGGGCGAAAAACTGTTTTTT. This codes for CASSKDQGLGEKLFF.